This TCR beta chain stems from a study of T-cell memory formation after mild COVID-19. Study information: Largely, the TCR clusters proved donor specific.

Study conclusions and caveats: CD4/CD8 balance held among clones contracting day 15 to 85, and later expanders leaned CD4+.

The ends lost 4 bases at V and 4 bases at J; junction bases unmatched: 9. Per the germline V gene, CDR1 is SGHAT and CDR2 is FQNNGV. The CDR3 extends over 15 amino acids. One entry per CDR3 protein, called by TCRdb with MiXCR from the 5' RACE reads. The table lists 530,000 or so distinct CDR3 sequences, around 16% of them singletons. This clonotype has a handful of counts. Its antigen is unknown. This rearrangement joins TRBV11-2 to TRBJ2-7, with 8 bases identical to TRBD2. This receptor was taken from an adult woman who had mild COVID-19 (a few samples of this study predate the infection). Cell type and time point are not known. Source material: PBMCs or a T cell subset sorted from them (not recorded which). The CDR3 is CASSSSLAAGYEQYF. In nucleotides, the CDR3 is TGTGCCAGCAGCTCTTCACTAGCGGCAGGTTACGAGCAGTACTTC.